This section outlines one TCR beta chain sequence together with its context. Trimming removed 0 bases at V and 10 bases at J, with 3 bases between. This CDR3 contains 11 residues. Germline V gene sequence: CDR1 SGHVS, CDR2 FQNEAQ. Expressed TCRB transcripts were sequenced because the entire RNA isolate underwent reverse transcription. Libraries were prepared by immunoSEQ multiplex PCR; TCRdb keeps only in-frame clonotypes and omits some of them. Of 390,000 or so clones in the sample, around 14% were seen once. This record belongs to a study of beta chain features in type 1 diabetes. The source is a man aged 25 to 40 in good health. The chain joins TRBV7-8 to TRBJ2-2; D remains ambiguous. Sequencing was done on a sample of naive CD4+ T cells from blood. The CDR3 loop is CASSLALELFF. The CDR3 coding sequence is TGTGCCAGCAGCTTAGCGCTGGAGCTGTTTTTT.